This TCR beta chain was sequenced in a study of tumor and adjacent non-tumor tissue in lung cancer (dated by TCRdb to the late 2010s). Background for the entire study: The cohort included eleven to twelve adenocarcinoma, 2 squamous cell carcinoma and 1 small cell lung cancer patients. Among the 15 or so patients, ages ranged from roughly 31 to 76 years, about 10 were men and 5 were women, and disease was TNM stage I to III. Sequencing generated a total of more than 100 million productive TCRbeta reads, averaging approximately 3.8 million reads per sample. The study compared bulk TCRbeta repertoires from lung tumor tissue and matched distant non-tumor lung tissue of about 14 lung cancer patients. TCRbeta CDR3 sequencing was performed on approximately 30 paired specimens, with one tumor sample and one normal lung sample collected per patient. Overall study outcomes, separate from this receptor: Neither the sequencing platform nor unique molecular identifiers are named or mentioned anywhere in the methods. Tumor tissue showed significantly higher TCR diversity (inverse Simpson) than normal lung tissue, at 431.37 vs 166.20 (P = 0.0075, Mann-Whitney U test). The cohort had only approximately 16 patients, and the authors noted that larger samples and more detailed clinical data are needed. Younger patients had significantly higher TCR diversity, and higher tumor TCR diversity was associated with shorter overall and disease-free survival. Peripheral blood was not sequenced, so blood TCRbeta repertoires were not examined in the lung cancer patients of the study. The top 100 clones made up a significantly larger cumulative share of the repertoire in normal lung than in tumor tissue.

Libraries came from multiplex PCR. The reads were generated on an Illumina HiSeq 2500. TCRbeta libraries were built by three rounds of nested PCR using primers (Table S4), following protocols modified from ARM-PCR. PCR products of 200-500 bp were gel-excised and purified with the QIAquick gel extraction kit before sequencing. In the paper's pipeline: Reads were cleaned using Trimmomatic, were merged into complete CDR3 sequences using FLASH, and were assigned to V(D)J germline segments using MiTCR. VDJtools was used to compute clonal diversity as the inverse Simpson's index. Productive reads were defined as in-frame sequences without a premature stop codon. TCRdb itself trimmed the public reads at Q25 with fastp, ran MiXCR and retained productive beta chains. Merged by CDR3 protein, the rows form single entries marked with the most common genes and DNA. TCRdb's processing, not the authors', yielded these V and J calls. The sample table records 220,000 or so distinct CDR3 sequences; about 76% of these occur just once. The leading ten clones occupy approximately 26% of the sample.

RNA was isolated from bulk, unsorted tissue, and RNA quality was assessed with a NanoDrop ND-1000 and an Agilent 2100. Newly diagnosed lung cancer patients without prior chemotherapy who had been admitted for thoracic surgery in China between August and November 2014 were enrolled as donors. Patients who had received previous radiotherapy or chemotherapy, or who had another concurrent cancer, were excluded from the study. Pieces of surgical tissue measuring about 1-2.1 cm3 were kept in RNAlater solution and held at -80 degrees C until needed. CDR1 and CDR2, per the germline V gene, are LGHNA and YNFKEQ. The CDR3, from cysteine to phenylalanine, totals 14 residues. Only the CDR3 portion is preserved as DNA: 42 bases, with reading frame beginning at the first base. A remark on this clonotype: Its antigen remains unidentified. With a much larger clone just one base away, this may be a read error.

Material: lung tumor tissue. The rearrangement joined TRBV4-2 to TRBJ2-3, with no confidently assigned D gene. The clonotype comes from a man aged 60 to 75 with non-small cell lung cancer. In nucleotide form, the sequence is TGTGCCAGCATCCAAGAGTTAGCCTGGGATACGCAGTATTTT. It translates as CASIQELAWDTQYF.